This T cell receptor (beta chain) was sequenced during a study of shared clonotypes between healthy human individuals. The assay used deep level. PBMC DNA, left unsorted, was sequenced on ten immunoSEQ deep assay plates. Here immunoSEQ multiplex PCR was the method, and the copy in TCRdb shows in-frame clones only, minus some. Among more than 450,000 clones listed, less than 85% were seen once. The CDR3 has 13 residues. V lost 5 bases and J lost 5, with 12 bases in between. Per germline, CDR1 MNHEY and CDR2 SMNVEV (reference sequence). Material: PBMCs. The chain recombines TRBV27 with TRBJ1-1; maybe TRBD1 (6 bases). The receptor comes from a woman in her thirties or forties in good health. Some clones in this sample may be carry-over from other donors' samples. For the CDR3, the DNA is TGTGCCAGCAGTGGGGTGAGGGGGACTGAAGCTTTCTTT. It specifies CASSGVRGTEAFF.